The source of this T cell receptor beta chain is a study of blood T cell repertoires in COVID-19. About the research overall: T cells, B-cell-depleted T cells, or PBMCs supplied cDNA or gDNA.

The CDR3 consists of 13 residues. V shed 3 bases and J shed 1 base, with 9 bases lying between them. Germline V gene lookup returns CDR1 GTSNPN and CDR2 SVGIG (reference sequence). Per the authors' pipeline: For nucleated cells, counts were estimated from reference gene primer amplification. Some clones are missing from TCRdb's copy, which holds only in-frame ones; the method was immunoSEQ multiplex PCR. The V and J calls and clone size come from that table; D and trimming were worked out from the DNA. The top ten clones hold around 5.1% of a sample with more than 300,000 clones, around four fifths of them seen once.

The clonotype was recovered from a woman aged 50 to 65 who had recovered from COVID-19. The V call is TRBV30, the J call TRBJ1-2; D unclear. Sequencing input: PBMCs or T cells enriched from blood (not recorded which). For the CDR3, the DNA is TGTGCCTGGAGCCCGAGTGGTAACTATGGCTACACCTTC. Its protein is CAWSPSGNYGYTF. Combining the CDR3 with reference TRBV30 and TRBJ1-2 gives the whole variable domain SQTIHQWPATLVQPVGSPLSLECTVEGTSNPNLYWYRQAAGRGLQLLFYSVGIGQISSEVPQNLSASRPQDRQFILSSKKLLLSDSGFYLCAWSPSGNYGYTFGSGTRLTVV.